This paragraph reports one TCR beta chain. This entry is derived from a study of identical twins. In TCRdb, the 5' RACE reads were re-called with MiXCR into one record per CDR3 protein. The repertoire holds fewer than 800,000 distinct CDR3 sequences, about 7.6% seen once, with 1.6% in the top ten. CDR3 length: 14 amino acids. The germline V gene encodes CDR1 MNHEY and CDR2 SVGEGT. V was clipped by 0 bases and J by 4 bases; unmatched bases: 3. The same specimen was also included in a second study, on yellow fever vaccine responses in identical twins.

The material sequenced was PBMCs. The sequence was collected from a woman younger than 35 in good health. The rearrangement links TRBV6-2 or TRBV6-3 to TRBJ2-7, with TRBD2 matching 7 bases. The CDR3 bases are TGTGCCAGCAGTTACTCCGGCGGGAGTTACGAGCAGTACTTC. This codes for CASSYSGGSYEQYF.